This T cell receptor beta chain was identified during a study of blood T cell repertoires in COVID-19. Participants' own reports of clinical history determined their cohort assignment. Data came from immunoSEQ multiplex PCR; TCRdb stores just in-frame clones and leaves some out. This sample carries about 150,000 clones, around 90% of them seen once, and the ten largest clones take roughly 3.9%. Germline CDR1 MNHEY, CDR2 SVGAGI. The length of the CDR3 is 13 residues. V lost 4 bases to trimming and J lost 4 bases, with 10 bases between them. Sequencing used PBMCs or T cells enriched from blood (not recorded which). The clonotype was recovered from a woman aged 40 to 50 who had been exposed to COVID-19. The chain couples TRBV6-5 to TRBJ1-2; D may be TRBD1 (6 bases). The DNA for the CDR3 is TGTGCCAGCAGTTCGATACAGGGCTATGGCTACACCTTC. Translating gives CASSSIQGYGYTF.